The rows below give T cell receptor beta chains drawn from one sample of a study of immune cell composition in non-small cell lung cancer. Data came from immunoSEQ multiplex PCR; TCRdb stores just in-frame clones and leaves some out. The sample lists around 9,100 clones, about 80% seen once, with approximately 10% in the top ten. Material: lung tumor tissue. The receptors derive from a human donor with non-small cell lung cancer. Both conserved end residues are part of each CDR3. A D gene is named only where the DNA matches it firmly. Size values are once, few and many counts, or a class for expanded clones, and some rows have none.

>.|TRBJ2-5|once|TRBV19
TGTGCCAGTAGCGTGACTAGTGCCAAGACCCAGTACTTC
CASSVTSAKTQYF
>TRBD2|TRBJ2-1|.|TRBV7-9
TGTGCCAGCAGCACTGTAGCGGGAGGGCTGTACAATGAGCAGTTCTTC
CASSTVAGGLYNEQFF
>.|TRBJ1-1|.|TRBV16
TGTGCCAGCAGCCAATTTTCGCTTACGAACACTGAAGCTTTCTTT
CASSQFSLTNTEAFF
>.|TRBJ2-5|.|TRBV6-9
TGTGCCAGCAGTTGGGGGACTTACACTTACTTC
CASSWGTYTYF
>TRBD2|TRBJ2-2|.|TRBV7-7
TGTGCTAGCAGACTTACTAGCGGGGGCACCGGGGAGCTGTTTTTT
CASRLTSGGTGELFF
>TRBD1|TRBJ1-2|.|TRBV28
TGTGCCAGCAGTCTAGGGACAGGGGGGCCCTATGGCTACACCTTC
CASSLGTGGPYGYTF
>TRBD1|TRBJ2-7|.|TRBV7-2
TGTGCCAGCAGCTTCGGTGGGACAGGGAACTACGAGCAGTACTTC
CASSFGGTGNYEQYF
>TRBD1|TRBJ2-5|few|TRBV11-1
TGTGCCAGCAGCGCCACAGGGGCACTCGGAGAGACCCAGTACTTC
CASSATGALGETQYF
>TRBD1|TRBJ1-1|.|TRBV6-6
TGTGCCAGCAGTAGTACAGGGGGCGGTGAAGCTTTCTTT
CASSSTGGGEAFF
>.|TRBJ2-2|.|TRBV30
TGTGCCAGAGGAGGGAACACCGGGGAGCTGTTTTTT
CARGGNTGELFF
>.|TRBJ1-5|.|TRBV28
TGTGCCAGCAGTCTTATTCAGCCCAATCAGCCCCAGCATTTT
CASSLIQPNQPQHF
>.|TRBJ1-2|.|TRBV9
TGTGCCAGCAGCGTAGCGGGGGCCACAGCTAACTATGGCTACACCTTC
CASSVAGATANYGYTF
>TRBD2|TRBJ2-1|.|TRBV10-2
TGCGCCAGCAGTGTGGCGGGGGGGGACAATGAGCAGTTCTTC
CASSVAGGDNEQFF
>.|TRBJ2-1|.|TRBV27
TGTGCCAGCAGTTTAAAGGGATTACTCAATGAGCAGTTCTTC
CASSLKGLLNEQFF
>.|TRBJ2-2|.|TRBV5-4
TGTGCCAGCAGCTCCGGGACATTGATTCGCACCGGGGAGCTGTTTTTT
CASSSGTLIRTGELFF
>.|TRBJ1-1|.|TRBV27
TGTGCCAGCAGTTTATCGGCCAGGCCTGAAGCTTTCTTT
CASSLSARPEAFF
>.|TRBJ2-1|.|TRBV7-8
TGTGCCAGCAGCCCTAGCGTACAACTTAATGAGCAGTTCTTC
CASSPSVQLNEQFF
>.|TRBJ2-1|.|TRBV10-3
TGTGCCATCAGTGAGTCTGAGGACAGCTCCTACAATGAGCAGTTCTTC
CAISESEDSSYNEQFF
>TRBD2|TRBJ2-1|.|TRBV28
TGTGCCAGCAGTTCCCATGGCGGGGAGGGACATGAGCAGTTCTTC
CASSSHGGEGHEQFF
>TRBD1|TRBJ2-7|.|TRBV2
TGTGCCAGCACCTGGGACAGCCGCTACGAGCAGTACTTC
CASTWDSRYEQYF
>.|TRBJ2-7|.|TRBV4-2
TGTGCCAGCAGCGATGCGTTCGGCGACGAGCAGTACTTC
CASSDAFGDEQYF
>.|TRBJ1-1|.|TRBV19
TGTGCCAGTAGTATCCCCAGTTCGGGTTGGACTGAAGCTTTCTTT
CASSIPSSGWTEAFF
>TRBD2|TRBJ2-7|.|TRBV9
TGTGCCAGCAGCTATTCGCCGGCGGGGGGCGCCTACGAGCAGTACTTC
CASSYSPAGGAYEQYF
>.|TRBJ2-1|.|TRBV6-1
TGTGCCAGCAGTGGCACAGGTTACAATGAGCAGTTCTTC
CASSGTGYNEQFF
>TRBD2|TRBJ2-2|.|TRBV4-1
TGCGCCAGCAGCCCGGGACCGGGACTAACGCCCGGGGAGCTGTTTTTT
CASSPGPGLTPGELFF
>TRBD2|TRBJ2-3|.|TRBV10-1
TGCGCCAGCAGTGAGTCGACTCGCGGGGGAGGCACAGATACGCAGTATTTT
CASSESTRGGGTDTQYF
>.|TRBJ1-1|.|TRBV28
TGTGCCAGCACGATAAAAACTGAAGCTTTCTTT
CASTIKTEAFF
>.|TRBJ2-2|.|TRBV5-4
TGTGCCAGCAGCTTGTTCGGCGGAGCGAACACCGGGGAGCTGTTTTTT
CASSLFGGANTGELFF
>.|TRBJ2-6|.|TRBV19
TGTGCCAGTAGTCCACAGGGTGGCGGGGCCAACGTCCTGACTTTC
CASSPQGGGANVLTF
>.|TRBJ1-1|.|TRBV6-5
TGTGCCAGCAGTTACGATAACGGACCCTCGACTGAAGCTTTCTTT
CASSYDNGPSTEAFF
>.|TRBJ1-2|.|TRBV6-6
TGTGCCAGCAGTTTGGACGTGAACTATGGCTACACCTTC
CASSLDVNYGYTF
>TRBD2|TRBJ2-3|.|TRBV7-9
TGTGCCAGCAGCGAAGGACTAGTCACAGATACGCAGTATTTT
CASSEGLVTDTQYF
>.|TRBJ2-3|.|TRBV6-1
TGTGCCAGCAGTGACAGGGGACGGGATACGCAGTATTTT
CASSDRGRDTQYF
>.|TRBJ2-1|few|TRBV4-2
TGTGCCAGCAGCCAAGTCGAGACGAGATGGATCTACAATGAGCAGTTCTTC
CASSQVETRWIYNEQFF